The clone carrying this T cell receptor (beta chain) came up a few times. What it binds is unknown. All of the isolated RNA was reverse transcribed, so expressed TCRB transcripts were sequenced. Method: immunoSEQ multiplex PCR; TCRdb's copy keeps in-frame clones and lacks some. The sample carries some 900,000 clones, under 20% recorded once. These data originate in a study of beta chain features in type 1 diabetes. Study findings and constraints: A cDNA-based sequencing approach could over-represent cells with high TCR expression.

Sequencing was performed on naive CD4+ T cells from blood. This TCR was sampled from a young woman in good health.

In DNA, the CDR3 is TGTGCCAGCAGCTTAGGACAAGGGGCAAGACAGCGGCAGTATTTT. This sequence encodes CASSLGQGARQRQYF. This sequence joins TRBV7-2 and TRBJ2-3; D perhaps matches TRBD1 (5 bases). Germline CDR1 SGHTA, CDR2 FQGNSA. V dropped 1 base and J dropped 11 bases, with 19 bases sitting between them. This CDR3 comprises 15 residues.